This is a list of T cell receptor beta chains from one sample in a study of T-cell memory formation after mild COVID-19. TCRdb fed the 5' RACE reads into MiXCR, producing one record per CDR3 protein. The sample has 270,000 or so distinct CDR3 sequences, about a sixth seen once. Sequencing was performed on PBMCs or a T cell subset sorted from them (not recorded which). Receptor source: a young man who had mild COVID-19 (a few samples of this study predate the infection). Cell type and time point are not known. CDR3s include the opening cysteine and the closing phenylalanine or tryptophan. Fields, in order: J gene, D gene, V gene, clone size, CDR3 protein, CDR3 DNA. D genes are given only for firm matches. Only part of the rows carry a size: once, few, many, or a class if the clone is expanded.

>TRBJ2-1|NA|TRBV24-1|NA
CATSDFGYNEQFF
TGTGCCACCAGTGATTTTGGGTACAATGAGCAGTTCTTC
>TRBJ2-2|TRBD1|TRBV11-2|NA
CASSLPGQGTGELFF
TGTGCCAGCAGCCTCCCGGGACAGGGAACCGGGGAGCTGTTTTTT
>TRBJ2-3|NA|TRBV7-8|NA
CASSLDGPRTDTQYF
TGTGCCAGCAGCTTAGATGGACCGCGAACAGATACGCAGTATTTT
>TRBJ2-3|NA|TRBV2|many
CASSASGDTQYF
TGTGCCAGCAGTGCCAGCGGGGATACGCAGTATTTT
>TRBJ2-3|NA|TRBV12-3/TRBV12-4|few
CASSPLGTGYTDTQYF
TGTGCCAGCAGCCCCTTGGGAACAGGCTACACAGATACGCAGTATTTT
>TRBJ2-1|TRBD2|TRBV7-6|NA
CASSDKLAGGPGEQFF
TGTGCCAGCAGCGACAAGCTAGCGGGGGGCCCCGGTGAGCAGTTCTTC
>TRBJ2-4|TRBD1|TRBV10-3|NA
CAISGISDRGTAKNIQYF
TGTGCCATCAGTGGTATCTCCGACAGGGGGACAGCCAAAAACATTCAGTACTTC
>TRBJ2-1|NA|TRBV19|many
CASSMGASRVQQFF
TGTGCCAGTAGTATGGGAGCGTCCCGAGTCCAGCAGTTCTTC
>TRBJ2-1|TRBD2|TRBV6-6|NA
CASSTSRRGGPNEQFF
TGTGCCAGCAGTACCTCCCGGCGGGGGGGCCCCAATGAGCAGTTCTTC
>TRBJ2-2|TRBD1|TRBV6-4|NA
CASSTGDRENTGELFF
TGTGCCAGCAGTACTGGGGACAGGGAAAACACCGGGGAGCTGTTTTTT
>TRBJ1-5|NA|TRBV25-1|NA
CASSDTSGVSNQPQHF
TGTGCCAGCAGTGATACCTCAGGTGTGAGCAATCAGCCCCAGCATTTT
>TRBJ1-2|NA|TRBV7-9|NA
CASSLGLGGYGYTF
TGTGCCAGCAGCTTGGGCCTGGGGGGCTATGGCTACACCTTC
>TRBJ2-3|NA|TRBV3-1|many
CASSQRGLSTDTQYF
TGTGCCAGCAGTCAAAGGGGACTTAGCACAGATACGCAGTATTTT
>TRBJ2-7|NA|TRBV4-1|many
CASSQETWSRTYEQYF
TGCGCCAGCAGCCAGGAGACGTGGTCCCGAACCTACGAGCAGTACTTC
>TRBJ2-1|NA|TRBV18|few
CASSPGPTQRQFF
TGTGCCAGCTCCCCGGGACCCACCCAACGGCAGTTCTTC
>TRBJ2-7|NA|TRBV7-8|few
CASSLNSGYEQYF
TGTGCCAGCAGCCTTAACTCCGGGTACGAGCAGTACTTC
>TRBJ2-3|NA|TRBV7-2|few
CASSFQDLQYF
TGTGCCAGCAGCTTCCAGGACCTTCAGTATTTT
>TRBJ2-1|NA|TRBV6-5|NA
CASSVRASAYNEQFF
TGTGCCAGCAGCGTAAGGGCTAGCGCTTACAATGAGCAGTTCTTC